Sequencing of this T cell receptor beta chain was carried out in a study of T cell changes during pregnancy in multiple sclerosis. Assay used: immunoSEQ multiplex PCR; TCRdb lists only in-frame clones, some missing. The data hold around 46,000 clones, with more than 80% observed a single time. Sequencing used CD8+ T cells from peripheral blood mononuclear cells, obtained in the second trimester of pregnancy. This clonotype was obtained from a female donor with multiple sclerosis, enrolled in a pregnancy study.

This chain's CDR3 is CAVQDRVANYGYTF. The CDR3 nucleotides read TGTGCCGTTCAGGACAGGGTCGCTAACTATGGCTACACCTTC. The J gene is TRBJ1-2, the V gene TRBV7-9; 8 positions agree with TRBD1. The V gene's germline CDR1 is SEHNR and CDR2 FQNEAQ (reference sequence). With V trimmed by 11 bases and J by 0 bases, 8 bases remained unmatched. CDR3 size: 14 residues.